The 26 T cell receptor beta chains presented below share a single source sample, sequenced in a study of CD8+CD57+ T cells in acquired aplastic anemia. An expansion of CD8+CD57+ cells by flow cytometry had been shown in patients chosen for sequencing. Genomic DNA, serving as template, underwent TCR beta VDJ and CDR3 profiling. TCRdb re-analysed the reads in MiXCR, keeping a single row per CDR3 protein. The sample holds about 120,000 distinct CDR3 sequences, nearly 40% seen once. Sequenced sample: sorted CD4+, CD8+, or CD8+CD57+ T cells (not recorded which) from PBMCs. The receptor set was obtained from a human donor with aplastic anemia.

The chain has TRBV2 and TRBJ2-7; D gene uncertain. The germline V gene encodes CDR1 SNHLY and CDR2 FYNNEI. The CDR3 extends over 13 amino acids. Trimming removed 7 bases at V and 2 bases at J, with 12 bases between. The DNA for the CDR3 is TGTGCCAGCATGGTCGGCGGCACCTACGAGCAGTACTTC. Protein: CASMVGGTYEQYF.

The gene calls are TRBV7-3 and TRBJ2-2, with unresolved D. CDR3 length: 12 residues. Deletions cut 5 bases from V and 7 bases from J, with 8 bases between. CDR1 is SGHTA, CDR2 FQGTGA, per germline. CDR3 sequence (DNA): TGTGCCAGCAGCCCCTCGAGCGGGGAGCTGTTTTTT. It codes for CASSPSSGELFF.

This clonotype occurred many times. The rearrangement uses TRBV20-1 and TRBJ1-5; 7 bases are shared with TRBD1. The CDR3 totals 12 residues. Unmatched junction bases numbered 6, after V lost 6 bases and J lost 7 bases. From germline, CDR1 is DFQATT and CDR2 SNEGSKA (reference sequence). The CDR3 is CSARQGSQPQHF. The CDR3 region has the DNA TGCAGTGCCAGACAGGGAAGCCAGCCCCAGCATTTT.

The CDR3 sequence is CASSPTNTDRDTIYF. The CDR3 bases are TGTGCCAGCAGTCCCACGAACACGGACAGGGACACCATATATTTT. The chain is built from TRBV27 and TRBJ1-3; 8 positions match TRBD1. V shed 5 bases and J 8 bases; nucleotides not matched to a gene: 11. Per germline, CDR1 MNHEY and CDR2 SMNVEV (reference sequence). This CDR3 comprises 15 residues.

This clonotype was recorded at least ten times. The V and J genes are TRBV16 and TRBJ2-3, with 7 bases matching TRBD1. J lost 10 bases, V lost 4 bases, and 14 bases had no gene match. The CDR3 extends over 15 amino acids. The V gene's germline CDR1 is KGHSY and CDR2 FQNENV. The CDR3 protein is CASSPQSKRQGPQYF. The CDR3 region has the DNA TGTGCCAGCAGCCCACAAAGCAAGAGACAGGGTCCGCAGTATTTT.

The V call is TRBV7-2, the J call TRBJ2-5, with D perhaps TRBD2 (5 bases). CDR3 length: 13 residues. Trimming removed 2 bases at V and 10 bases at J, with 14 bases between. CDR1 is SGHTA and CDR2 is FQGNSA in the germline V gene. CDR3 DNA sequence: TGTGCCAGCAGCTTACCAACGGGAAGGGACCAGTACTTC. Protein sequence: CASSLPTGRDQYF.

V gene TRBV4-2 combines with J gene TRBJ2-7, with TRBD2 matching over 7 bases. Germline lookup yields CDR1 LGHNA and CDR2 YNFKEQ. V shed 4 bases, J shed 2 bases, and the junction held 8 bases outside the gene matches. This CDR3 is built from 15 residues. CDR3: CASSPTASGAYEQYF. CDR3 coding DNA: TGTGCCAGCAGCCCGACTGCTAGCGGAGCCTACGAGCAGTACTTC.

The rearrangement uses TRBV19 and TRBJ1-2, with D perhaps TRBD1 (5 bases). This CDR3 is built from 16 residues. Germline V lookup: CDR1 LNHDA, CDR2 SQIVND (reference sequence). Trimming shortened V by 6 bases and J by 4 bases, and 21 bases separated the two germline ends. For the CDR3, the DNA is TGTGCCAGTAGCAATGGGTACGACAGCTCAACCTATGGCTACACCTTC. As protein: CASSNGYDSSTYGYTF.

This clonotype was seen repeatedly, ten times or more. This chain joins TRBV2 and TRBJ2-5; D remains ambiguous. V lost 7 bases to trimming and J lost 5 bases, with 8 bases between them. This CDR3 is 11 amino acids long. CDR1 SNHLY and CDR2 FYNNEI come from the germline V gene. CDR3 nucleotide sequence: TGTGCCAGCACCGCTCGGGAGACCCAGTACTTC. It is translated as CASTARETQYF.

The CDR3 region is CASSKETGFPPLHF. The CDR3 DNA is TGTGCCAGCAGCAAGGAGACAGGGTTTCCACCCCTCCACTTT. V gene TRBV5-5 combines with J gene TRBJ1-6; 7 bases align to TRBD1. CDR1 is SGHKS, CDR2 YYEKEE, per germline (reference sequence). The V and J ends lost 4 bases and 11 bases, in that order; junction bases with no gene match: 9. The CDR3 extends over 14 amino acids.

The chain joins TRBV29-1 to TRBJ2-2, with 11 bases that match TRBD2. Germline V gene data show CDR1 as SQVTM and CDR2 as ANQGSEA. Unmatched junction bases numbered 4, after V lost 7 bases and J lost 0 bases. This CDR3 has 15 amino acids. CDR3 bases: TGCAGCGCCGGGACTAGCGGTACGAACACCGGGGAGCTGTTTTTT. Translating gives CSAGTSGTNTGELFF.

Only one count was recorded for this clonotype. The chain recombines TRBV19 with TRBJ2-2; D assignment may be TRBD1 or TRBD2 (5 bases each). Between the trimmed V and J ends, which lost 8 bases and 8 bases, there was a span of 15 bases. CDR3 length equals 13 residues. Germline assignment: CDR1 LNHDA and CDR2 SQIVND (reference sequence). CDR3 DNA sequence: TGTGCCAGTGCTGCAGGGAGTGCGGGGGAGCTGTTTTTT. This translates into CASAAGSAGELFF.

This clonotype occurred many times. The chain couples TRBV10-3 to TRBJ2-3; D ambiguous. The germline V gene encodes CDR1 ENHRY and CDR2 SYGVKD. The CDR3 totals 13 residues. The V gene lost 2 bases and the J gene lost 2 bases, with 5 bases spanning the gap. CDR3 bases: TGTGCCATCAGTGAGCTAAACACAGATACGCAGTATTTT. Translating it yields CAISELNTDTQYF.

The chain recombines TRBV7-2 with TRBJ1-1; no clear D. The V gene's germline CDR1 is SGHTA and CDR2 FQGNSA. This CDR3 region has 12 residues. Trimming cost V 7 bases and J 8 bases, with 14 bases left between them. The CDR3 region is CASTPPRTEAFF. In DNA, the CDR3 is TGTGCCAGCACTCCGCCCCGGACGGAAGCTTTCTTT.

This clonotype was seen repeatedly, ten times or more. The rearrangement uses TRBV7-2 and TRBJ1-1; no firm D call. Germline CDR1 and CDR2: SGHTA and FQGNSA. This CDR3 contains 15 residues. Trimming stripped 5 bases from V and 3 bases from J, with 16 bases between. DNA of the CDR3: TGTGCCAGCAGCCGAGACCCTACGAGGGACACTGAAGCTTTCTTT. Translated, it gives CASSRDPTRDTEAFF.

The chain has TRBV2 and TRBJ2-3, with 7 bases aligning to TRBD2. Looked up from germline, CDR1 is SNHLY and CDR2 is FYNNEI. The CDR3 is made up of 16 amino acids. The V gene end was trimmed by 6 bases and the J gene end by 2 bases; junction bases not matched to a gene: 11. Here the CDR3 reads CASSSIRRGDTDTQYF. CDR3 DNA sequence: TGTGCCAGCAGCTCCATCCGTCGGGGGGACACAGATACGCAGTATTTT.

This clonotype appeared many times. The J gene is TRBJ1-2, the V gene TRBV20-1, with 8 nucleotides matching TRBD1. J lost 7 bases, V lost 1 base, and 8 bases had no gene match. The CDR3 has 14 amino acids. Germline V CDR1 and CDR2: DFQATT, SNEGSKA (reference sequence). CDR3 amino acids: CSARGIGQGGGYTF. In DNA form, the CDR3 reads TGCAGTGCTAGAGGTATAGGACAGGGTGGTGGCTACACCTTC.

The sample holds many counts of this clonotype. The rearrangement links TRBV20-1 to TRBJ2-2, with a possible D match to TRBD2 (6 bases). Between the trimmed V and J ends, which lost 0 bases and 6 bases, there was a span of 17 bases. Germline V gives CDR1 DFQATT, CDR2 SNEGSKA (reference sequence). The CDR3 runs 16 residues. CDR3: CSARDTQRVRAGELFF. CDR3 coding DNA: TGCAGTGCTAGAGATACACAGCGGGTGAGGGCCGGGGAGCTGTTTTTT.

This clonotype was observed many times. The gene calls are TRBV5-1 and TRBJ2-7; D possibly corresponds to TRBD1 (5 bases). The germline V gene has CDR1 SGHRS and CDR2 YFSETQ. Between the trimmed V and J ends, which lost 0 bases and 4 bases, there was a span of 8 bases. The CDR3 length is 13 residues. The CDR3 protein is CASSLEKGYEQYV. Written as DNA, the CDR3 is TGCGCCAGCAGCTTGGAAAAGGGGTACGAGCAGTACGTC.

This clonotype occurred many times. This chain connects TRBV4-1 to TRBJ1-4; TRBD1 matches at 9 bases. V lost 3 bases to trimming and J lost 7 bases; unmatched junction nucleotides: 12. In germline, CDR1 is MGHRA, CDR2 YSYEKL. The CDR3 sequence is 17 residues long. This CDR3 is CASSQQQGAGWSEKLFF. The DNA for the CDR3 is TGCGCCAGCAGCCAGCAACAGGGGGCGGGGTGGAGTGAAAAACTGTTTTTT.

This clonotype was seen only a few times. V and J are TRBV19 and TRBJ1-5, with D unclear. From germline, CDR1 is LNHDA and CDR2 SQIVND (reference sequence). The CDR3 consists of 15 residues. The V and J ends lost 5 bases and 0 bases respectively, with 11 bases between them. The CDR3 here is CASSELQDSNQPQHF. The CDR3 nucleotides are TGTGCCAGTAGTGAACTTCAGGATAGCAATCAGCCCCAGCATTTT. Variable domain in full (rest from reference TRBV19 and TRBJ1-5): DGGITQSPKYLFRKEGQNVTLSCEQNLNHDAMYWYRQDPGQGLRLIYYSQIVNDFQKGDIAEGYSVSREKKESFPLTVTSAQKNPTAFYLCASSELQDSNQPQHFGDGTRLSIL.

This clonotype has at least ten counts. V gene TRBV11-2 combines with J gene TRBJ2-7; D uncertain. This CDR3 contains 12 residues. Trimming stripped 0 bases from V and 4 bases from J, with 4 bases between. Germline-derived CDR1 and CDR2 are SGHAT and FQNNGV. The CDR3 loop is CASSLETYEQYF. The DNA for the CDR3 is TGTGCCAGCAGCTTAGAAACGTACGAGCAGTACTTC.

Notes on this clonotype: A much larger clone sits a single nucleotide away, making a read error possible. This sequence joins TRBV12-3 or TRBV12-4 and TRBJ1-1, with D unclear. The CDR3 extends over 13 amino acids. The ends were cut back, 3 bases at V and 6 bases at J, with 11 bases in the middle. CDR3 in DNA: TGTGCCAGCAGTTTTACCCATGGCGCTGAAGCTTTCTTT. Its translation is CASSFTHGAEAFF.

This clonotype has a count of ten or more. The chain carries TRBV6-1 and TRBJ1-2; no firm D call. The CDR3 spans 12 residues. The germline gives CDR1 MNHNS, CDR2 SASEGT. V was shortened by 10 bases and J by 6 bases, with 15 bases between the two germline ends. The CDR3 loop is CATLRPPHGYTF. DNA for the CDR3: TGTGCCACACTACGCCCCCCCCATGGCTACACCTTC.

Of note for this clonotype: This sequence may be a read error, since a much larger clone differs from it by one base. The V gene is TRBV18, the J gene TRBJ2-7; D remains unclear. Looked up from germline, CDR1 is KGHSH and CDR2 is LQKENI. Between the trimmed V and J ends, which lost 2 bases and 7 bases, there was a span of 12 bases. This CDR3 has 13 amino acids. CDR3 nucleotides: TGTGCCAGCTCACCAGGCGGATTGGGTGAGCAGTACGTC. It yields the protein CASSPGGLGEQYV.

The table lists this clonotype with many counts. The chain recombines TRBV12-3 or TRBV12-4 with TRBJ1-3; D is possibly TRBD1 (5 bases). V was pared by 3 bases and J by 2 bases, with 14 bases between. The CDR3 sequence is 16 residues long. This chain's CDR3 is CASSLKGLRAGNTIYF. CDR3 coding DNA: TGTGCCAGCAGTTTGAAGGGGCTTCGGGCTGGAAACACCATATATTTT.